This is a list of T cell receptor beta chains from one sample in a study of T cell responses to AZD1222 COVID-19 vaccine. Here immunoSEQ multiplex PCR was the method, and the copy in TCRdb shows in-frame clones only, minus some. Among 200,000 or so clones listed, 85% to 95% were seen once. The sample was peripheral blood, taken on day 0 of AZD1222 vaccination. The origin of the receptors is an adult in good health. Each CDR3 is given with its conserved first and last residue. The D gene is left open where the match is weak. Clone size, where shown, is once, few, many, or a class for clones that have expanded.

clone_size: .; d_call: TRBD2; j_call: TRBJ2-1; v_call: TRBV3-1/TRBV3-2; cdr3_aa: CASGRFSGGSDEQFF; cdr3_nt: TGTGCCAGCGGGCGATTTAGCGGGGGGTCCGATGAGCAGTTCTTC
clone_size: .; d_call: .; j_call: TRBJ1-2; v_call: TRBV18; cdr3_aa: CASSDNNYGYTF; cdr3_nt: TGTGCCAGCTCCGACAATAACTATGGCTACACCTTC
clone_size: .; d_call: TRBD1; j_call: TRBJ1-1; v_call: TRBV7-8; cdr3_aa: CASSADRENTEAFF; cdr3_nt: TGTGCCAGCAGCGCGGACAGGGAGAACACTGAAGCTTTCTTT
clone_size: .; d_call: .; j_call: TRBJ1-2; v_call: TRBV7-2; cdr3_aa: CASSRTTANYGYTF; cdr3_nt: TGTGCCAGCAGCCGGACAACGGCTAACTATGGCTACACCTTC
clone_size: .; d_call: .; j_call: TRBJ1-1; v_call: TRBV7-9; cdr3_aa: CASSFPLRGLPGTEAFF; cdr3_nt: TGTGCCAGCAGCTTCCCCCTCCGGGGACTCCCTGGAACTGAAGCTTTCTTT
clone_size: .; d_call: TRBD2; j_call: TRBJ2-1; v_call: TRBV11-3; cdr3_aa: CASSFSSGKNYNEQFF; cdr3_nt: TGTGCCAGCAGCTTTTCTAGCGGGAAGAACTACAATGAGCAGTTCTTC
clone_size: few; d_call: .; j_call: TRBJ2-7; v_call: TRBV30; cdr3_aa: CAWRGSRTALFHEQYF; cdr3_nt: TGTGCCTGGAGGGGGAGTAGGACCGCTCTCTTCCACGAGCAGTACTTC
clone_size: .; d_call: .; j_call: TRBJ2-2; v_call: TRBV5-8; cdr3_aa: CASSYGSFNTGELFF; cdr3_nt: TGTGCCAGCAGCTACGGGTCGTTTAACACCGGGGAGCTGTTTTTT
clone_size: .; d_call: .; j_call: TRBJ2-1; v_call: TRBV18; cdr3_aa: CASSPPQGYNEQFF; cdr3_nt: TGTGCCAGCTCACCACCCCAAGGCTACAATGAGCAGTTCTTC
clone_size: .; d_call: .; j_call: TRBJ1-1; v_call: TRBV20-1; cdr3_aa: CSASRGGTEAFF; cdr3_nt: TGCAGTGCTAGTAGGGGAGGAACTGAAGCTTTCTTT
clone_size: .; d_call: .; j_call: TRBJ2-6; v_call: TRBV7-2; cdr3_aa: CASSLGPNSGANVLTF; cdr3_nt: TGTGCCAGCAGCTTAGGTCCGAACTCTGGGGCCAACGTCCTGACTTTC
clone_size: once; d_call: .; j_call: TRBJ1-4; v_call: TRBV27; cdr3_aa: CASTHLTGKREKLFF; cdr3_nt: TGTGCCAGCACTCACTTGACCGGGAAGCGTGAAAAACTGTTTTTT
clone_size: .; d_call: TRBD2; j_call: TRBJ2-3; v_call: TRBV30; cdr3_aa: CARLAGNTDTQYF; cdr3_nt: TGTGCCCGACTAGCGGGGAACACAGATACGCAGTATTTT
clone_size: .; d_call: .; j_call: TRBJ1-4; v_call: TRBV23-1; cdr3_aa: CASSRAEAGRYNLATNEKLFF; cdr3_nt: TGCGCCAGCAGTCGGGCTGAAGCGGGACGGTACAACCTTGCAACTAATGAAAAACTGTTTTTT
clone_size: .; d_call: TRBD2; j_call: TRBJ2-1; v_call: TRBV15; cdr3_aa: CATSRDLGLAIEQFF; cdr3_nt: TGTGCCACCAGCAGAGATTTGGGACTAGCTATTGAGCAGTTCTTC
clone_size: .; d_call: .; j_call: TRBJ1-5; v_call: TRBV2; cdr3_aa: CASSEAQGNQPQHF; cdr3_nt: TGTGCCAGCAGTGAAGCCCAGGGGAATCAGCCCCAGCATTTT
clone_size: .; d_call: .; j_call: TRBJ1-3; v_call: TRBV6-1; cdr3_aa: CASSESSRVSGNTIYF; cdr3_nt: TGTGCCAGCAGTGAATCGAGCAGGGTGTCTGGAAACACCATATATTTT
clone_size: .; d_call: .; j_call: TRBJ2-6; v_call: TRBV18; cdr3_aa: CASSRDSGANVLTF; cdr3_nt: TGTGCCAGCTCCCGGGATTCTGGGGCCAACGTCCTGACTTTC
clone_size: .; d_call: .; j_call: TRBJ2-1; v_call: TRBV29-1; cdr3_aa: CSVEGAGLGGANYNEQFF; cdr3_nt: TGCAGCGTTGAAGGAGCGGGCCTTGGGGGCGCCAATTACAATGAGCAGTTCTTC
clone_size: .; d_call: .; j_call: TRBJ2-1; v_call: TRBV30; cdr3_aa: CAWSVNNNEQFF; cdr3_nt: TGTGCCTGGAGTGTAAACAACAATGAGCAGTTCTTC
clone_size: .; d_call: TRBD1; j_call: TRBJ2-5; v_call: TRBV5-6; cdr3_aa: CASSLQATGGGQETQYF; cdr3_nt: TGTGCCAGCAGCTTGCAGGCGACAGGGGGGGGTCAAGAGACCCAGTACTTC
clone_size: .; d_call: .; j_call: TRBJ1-1; v_call: TRBV6-5; cdr3_aa: CASSGWWGMNTEAFF; cdr3_nt: TGTGCCAGCAGCGGGTGGTGGGGCATGAACACTGAAGCTTTCTTT
clone_size: .; d_call: .; j_call: TRBJ1-2; v_call: TRBV5-4; cdr3_aa: CASSLGQDYGYTF; cdr3_nt: TGTGCCAGCAGCTTGGGTCAGGACTATGGCTACACCTTC
clone_size: .; d_call: .; j_call: TRBJ1-1; v_call: TRBV28; cdr3_aa: CASSFPETLDTEAFF; cdr3_nt: TGTGCCAGCAGTTTCCCCGAGACATTAGACACTGAAGCTTTCTTT
clone_size: once; d_call: .; j_call: TRBJ2-7; v_call: TRBV29-1; cdr3_aa: CSVTVLGGEQYF; cdr3_nt: TGCAGCGTGACAGTTCTTGGTGGCGAGCAGTACTTC
clone_size: once; d_call: TRBD2; j_call: TRBJ2-6; v_call: TRBV7-3; cdr3_aa: CASSPRPAGVGANVLTF; cdr3_nt: TGTGCCAGCAGCCCGAGGCCTGCGGGGGTTGGGGCCAACGTCCTGACTTTC
clone_size: .; d_call: TRBD1; j_call: TRBJ1-2; v_call: TRBV19; cdr3_aa: CASSIIDRANYGYTF; cdr3_nt: TGTGCCAGTAGTATTATCGACAGGGCGAACTATGGCTACACCTTC
clone_size: .; d_call: TRBD1; j_call: TRBJ2-1; v_call: TRBV7-3; cdr3_aa: CASSYSGTGGYNEQFF; cdr3_nt: TGTGCCAGCAGCTACTCCGGGACAGGGGGTTACAATGAGCAGTTCTTC
clone_size: .; d_call: .; j_call: TRBJ2-7; v_call: TRBV27; cdr3_aa: CASRPGAAMGEQYF; cdr3_nt: TGTGCCAGCAGGCCAGGGGCTGCGATGGGCGAGCAGTACTTC
clone_size: .; d_call: .; j_call: TRBJ1-1; v_call: TRBV6-1; cdr3_aa: CASSELPKNTEAFF; cdr3_nt: TGTGCCAGCAGTGAATTACCCAAAAACACTGAAGCTTTCTTT
clone_size: .; d_call: TRBD1; j_call: TRBJ2-7; v_call: TRBV19; cdr3_aa: CASSMGGTGNDEQYF; cdr3_nt: TGTGCCAGTAGTATGGGGGGGACAGGGAACGACGAGCAGTACTTC
clone_size: .; d_call: TRBD1; j_call: TRBJ1-2; v_call: TRBV6-5; cdr3_aa: CASSSRTGLVGDGYTF; cdr3_nt: TGTGCCAGCAGTTCGCGGACAGGGTTGGTGGGGGATGGCTACACCTTC
clone_size: .; d_call: TRBD1; j_call: TRBJ1-5; v_call: TRBV27; cdr3_aa: CASSLQGANQPQHF; cdr3_nt: TGTGCCAGCAGTTTACAGGGGGCGAATCAGCCCCAGCATTTT
clone_size: .; d_call: .; j_call: TRBJ1-1; v_call: TRBV7-2; cdr3_aa: CASSPDVGAWGTEAFF; cdr3_nt: TGTGCCAGCAGCCCTGACGTGGGGGCGTGGGGCACTGAAGCTTTCTTT
clone_size: .; d_call: TRBD1; j_call: TRBJ1-1; v_call: TRBV6-1; cdr3_aa: CASSDQTWRQGLF; cdr3_nt: TGTGCCAGCAGTGATCAAACATGGCGACAGGGCCTCTTT
clone_size: .; d_call: .; j_call: TRBJ1-2; v_call: TRBV14; cdr3_aa: CASSQVKWSYTF; cdr3_nt: TGTGCCAGCAGCCAAGTTAAGTGGAGCTACACCTTC
clone_size: .; d_call: .; j_call: TRBJ2-7; v_call: TRBV3-1/TRBV3-2; cdr3_aa: CASSGGMREQYF; cdr3_nt: TGTGCCAGCAGCGGAGGGATGAGGGAGCAGTACTTC
clone_size: .; d_call: TRBD1; j_call: TRBJ2-7; v_call: TRBV6-5; cdr3_aa: CASSYPGQSYEQYF; cdr3_nt: TGTGCCAGCAGTTACCCGGGACAGTCCTACGAGCAGTACTTC
clone_size: .; d_call: TRBD1; j_call: TRBJ2-7; v_call: TRBV14; cdr3_aa: CASSRDRGTFYEQYF; cdr3_nt: TGTGCCAGCAGCCGAGACAGGGGGACATTCTACGAGCAGTACTTC
clone_size: .; d_call: .; j_call: TRBJ2-2; v_call: TRBV9; cdr3_aa: CASSVASREMLFF; cdr3_nt: TGTGCCAGCAGCGTGGCCTCGCGCGAAATGCTGTTTTTT